Listed below are T cell receptor beta chains from one sample, sequenced in a study of blood T cell repertoires in COVID-19. The repertoire was sequenced with immunoSEQ multiplex PCR; TCRdb's copy has only in-frame clones and lacks some. The repertoire includes over 35,000 clones, about 79% of them detected once, and less than 25% sits in the top ten. Sequenced sample: peripheral blood. The receptors here all came from a human donor with acute or convalescent COVID-19. The donor label of this sample is uncertain. Each CDR3 is given with its conserved first and last residue. The order of the fields is clone size, V gene, D gene, J gene, CDR3 protein, CDR3 DNA. The D gene is left open where the match is weak. Size values are once, few and many counts, or a class for expanded clones, and some rows have none.

clone_size: -
v_call: TRBV19
d_call: -
j_call: TRBJ1-5
cdr3_aa: CASSETGYSNQPQHF
cdr3_nt: TGTGCCAGTAGTGAGACTGGGTATAGCAATCAGCCCCAGCATTTT

clone_size: -
v_call: TRBV29-1
d_call: TRBD1
j_call: TRBJ2-2
cdr3_aa: CSVEGGTGWNGELFF
cdr3_nt: TGCAGCGTTGAAGGCGGGACAGGGTGGAACGGGGAGCTGTTTTTT

clone_size: few
v_call: TRBV3-1/TRBV3-2
d_call: -
j_call: TRBJ1-1
cdr3_aa: CASSQQSNTEAFF
cdr3_nt: TGTGCCAGCAGCCAACAGTCGAACACTGAAGCTTTCTTT

clone_size: few
v_call: TRBV7-9
d_call: TRBD2
j_call: TRBJ2-1
cdr3_aa: CASSSSRGVVDEQFF
cdr3_nt: TGTGCCAGCAGCTCCTCTCGGGGGGTCGTAGATGAGCAGTTCTTC

clone_size: -
v_call: TRBV9
d_call: -
j_call: TRBJ2-5
cdr3_aa: CASSVELGETQYF
cdr3_nt: TGTGCCAGCAGCGTAGAACTAGGCGAGACCCAGTACTTC

clone_size: -
v_call: TRBV7-6
d_call: TRBD2
j_call: TRBJ2-1
cdr3_aa: CASSSAGLAGYNEQFF
cdr3_nt: TGTGCCAGCAGCTCAGCGGGACTAGCGGGGTACAATGAGCAGTTCTTC

clone_size: -
v_call: TRBV6-5
d_call: -
j_call: TRBJ1-2
cdr3_aa: CASSWGQAGYGYTF
cdr3_nt: TGTGCCAGTAGTTGGGGCCAAGCGGGGTATGGCTACACCTTC

clone_size: -
v_call: TRBV9
d_call: -
j_call: TRBJ1-1
cdr3_aa: CASSVGNSNTEAFF
cdr3_nt: TGTGCCAGCAGCGTAGGCAACAGCAACACTGAAGCTTTCTTT

clone_size: -
v_call: TRBV28
d_call: TRBD2
j_call: TRBJ2-3
cdr3_aa: CASSFQRGETDTQYF
cdr3_nt: TGTGCCAGCAGTTTCCAGCGGGGGGAAACAGATACGCAGTATTTT

clone_size: -
v_call: TRBV28
d_call: -
j_call: TRBJ2-6
cdr3_aa: CASSSAVGSGANVLTF
cdr3_nt: TGTGCCAGCAGTTCCGCCGTCGGCTCTGGGGCCAACGTCCTGACTTTC

clone_size: once
v_call: TRBV14
d_call: TRBD2
j_call: TRBJ2-1
cdr3_aa: CASSQYGRGGAYNEQFF
cdr3_nt: TGTGCCAGCAGCCAATACGGTCGCGGGGGTGCCTACAATGAGCAGTTCTTC

clone_size: once
v_call: TRBV28
d_call: -
j_call: TRBJ2-1
cdr3_aa: CASSTPSGSSYNEQFF
cdr3_nt: TGTGCCAGCAGTACACCCTCGGGGAGCTCCTACAATGAGCAGTTCTTC

clone_size: -
v_call: TRBV6-1
d_call: -
j_call: TRBJ1-5
cdr3_aa: CASSQGYEQPQHF
cdr3_nt: TGTGCCAGCAGCCAGGGGTATGAACAGCCCCAGCATTTT

clone_size: -
v_call: TRBV9
d_call: -
j_call: TRBJ2-1
cdr3_aa: CASSPRWGGRGEQFF
cdr3_nt: TGTGCCAGCAGCCCCCGGTGGGGGGGCCGGGGTGAGCAGTTCTTC

clone_size: -
v_call: TRBV30
d_call: -
j_call: TRBJ1-6
cdr3_aa: CAWSVGQKGTPLHF
cdr3_nt: TGTGCCTGGAGTGTCGGACAGAAGGGCACACCCCTCCACTTT

clone_size: -
v_call: TRBV5-4
d_call: TRBD2
j_call: TRBJ2-5
cdr3_aa: CASSLGRGGDETQYF
cdr3_nt: TGTGCCAGCAGCTTGGGGCGGGGGGGTGATGAGACCCAGTACTTC

clone_size: few
v_call: TRBV9
d_call: TRBD1
j_call: TRBJ2-7
cdr3_aa: CASSVEPGTGRYEQYF
cdr3_nt: TGTGCCAGCAGCGTGGAGCCCGGGACAGGACGCTACGAGCAGTACTTC

clone_size: -
v_call: TRBV27
d_call: -
j_call: TRBJ2-1
cdr3_aa: CASSPIAILHNEQFF
cdr3_nt: TGTGCCAGCAGTCCCATAGCGATTCTCCACAATGAGCAGTTCTTC

clone_size: -
v_call: TRBV4-2
d_call: TRBD1
j_call: TRBJ1-1
cdr3_aa: CASSHQQGARTEAFF
cdr3_nt: TGTGCCAGCAGCCACCAACAGGGGGCGAGGACTGAAGCTTTCTTT

clone_size: once
v_call: TRBV29-1
d_call: -
j_call: TRBJ2-7
cdr3_aa: CSVSQGFRQYF
cdr3_nt: TGCAGCGTATCTCAGGGCTTTCGGCAGTACTTC

clone_size: -
v_call: TRBV5-4
d_call: -
j_call: TRBJ2-5
cdr3_aa: CASTARGETQYF
cdr3_nt: TGTGCCAGCACCGCCAGGGGAGAGACCCAGTACTTC

clone_size: -
v_call: TRBV7-9
d_call: TRBD2
j_call: TRBJ2-1
cdr3_aa: CASSFRLAGGNEQFF
cdr3_nt: TGTGCCAGCAGCTTCAGACTAGCGGGAGGGAATGAGCAGTTCTTC

clone_size: -
v_call: TRBV7-9
d_call: -
j_call: TRBJ1-5
cdr3_aa: CASSLGQGGIGNQPQHF
cdr3_nt: TGTGCCAGCAGCTTAGGCCAGGGTGGAATTGGCAATCAGCCCCAGCATTTT

clone_size: -
v_call: TRBV27
d_call: -
j_call: TRBJ2-7
cdr3_aa: CASSLNRDTYEQYF
cdr3_nt: TGTGCCAGCAGTTTAAACCGAGATACCTACGAGCAGTACTTC

clone_size: -
v_call: TRBV6-5
d_call: -
j_call: TRBJ2-1
cdr3_aa: CASSSDKRYNEQFF
cdr3_nt: TGTGCCAGCAGTTCGGACAAGCGCTACAATGAGCAGTTCTTC

clone_size: -
v_call: TRBV7-6
d_call: -
j_call: TRBJ2-5
cdr3_aa: CASSLGGVGQETQYF
cdr3_nt: TGTGCCAGCAGCTTAGGGGGGGTAGGCCAAGAGACCCAGTACTTC

clone_size: -
v_call: TRBV12-3/TRBV12-4
d_call: -
j_call: TRBJ2-7
cdr3_aa: CASSRQVYEQYF
cdr3_nt: TGTGCCAGCAGTCGACAGGTCTACGAGCAGTACTTC

clone_size: -
v_call: TRBV29-1
d_call: -
j_call: TRBJ1-4
cdr3_aa: CSVWLGEKLFF
cdr3_nt: TGCAGCGTTTGGTTGGGCGAAAAACTGTTTTTT

clone_size: -
v_call: TRBV11-2
d_call: -
j_call: TRBJ2-7
cdr3_aa: CASSHLPGAEQYF
cdr3_nt: TGTGCCAGCAGCCACTTACCAGGGGCTGAGCAGTACTTC

clone_size: -
v_call: TRBV6-5
d_call: TRBD2
j_call: TRBJ2-7
cdr3_aa: CASTPAGGASYEQYF
cdr3_nt: TGTGCCAGCACGCCCGCGGGAGGGGCGTCCTACGAGCAGTACTTC

clone_size: once
v_call: TRBV9
d_call: -
j_call: TRBJ2-1
cdr3_aa: CASSSTGQWAQFF
cdr3_nt: TGTGCCAGCAGCAGCACAGGGCAGTGGGCGCAGTTCTTC

clone_size: few
v_call: TRBV5-8
d_call: TRBD2
j_call: TRBJ2-5
cdr3_aa: CASSLGQGGSETQYF
cdr3_nt: TGTGCCAGCAGCTTGGGCCAGGGAGGGTCAGAGACCCAGTACTTC

clone_size: -
v_call: TRBV28
d_call: -
j_call: TRBJ1-4
cdr3_aa: CASITFRGSNEKLFF
cdr3_nt: TGTGCCAGCATCACCTTCAGGGGTTCTAATGAAAAACTGTTTTTT

clone_size: -
v_call: TRBV29-1
d_call: -
j_call: TRBJ1-1
cdr3_aa: CSVGPGNTEAFF
cdr3_nt: TGCAGCGTTGGCCCGGGGAACACTGAAGCTTTCTTT

clone_size: -
v_call: TRBV4-3
d_call: -
j_call: TRBJ1-4
cdr3_aa: CASSQGGLRNEKLFF
cdr3_nt: TGCGCCAGCAGCCAAGGGGGACTGCGTAATGAAAAACTGTTTTTT

clone_size: few
v_call: TRBV7-6
d_call: -
j_call: TRBJ2-1
cdr3_aa: CASSAANEQFF
cdr3_nt: TGTGCCAGCAGCGCGGCTAATGAGCAGTTCTTC

clone_size: -
v_call: TRBV9
d_call: -
j_call: TRBJ1-4
cdr3_aa: CASSDGATNEKLFF
cdr3_nt: TGTGCCAGCAGCGACGGAGCAACTAATGAAAAACTGTTTTTT

clone_size: -
v_call: TRBV28
d_call: TRBD1
j_call: TRBJ1-1
cdr3_aa: CASRYIRRQGYAFF
cdr3_nt: TGTGCCAGCAGGTATATCCGGAGACAGGGTTACGCTTTCTTT

clone_size: -
v_call: TRBV29-1
d_call: -
j_call: TRBJ2-1
cdr3_aa: CSVALKNEQFF
cdr3_nt: TGCAGCGTTGCCCTTAAAAATGAGCAGTTCTTC

clone_size: -
v_call: TRBV28
d_call: TRBD2
j_call: TRBJ2-1
cdr3_aa: CASSYPGLAGQTQSSYNEQFF
cdr3_nt: TGTGCCAGCAGCTACCCCGGACTAGCGGGACAAACCCAGAGCTCCTACAATGAGCAGTTCTTC

clone_size: -
v_call: TRBV9
d_call: TRBD1
j_call: TRBJ2-6
cdr3_aa: CASSVAGGLSSGANVLTF
cdr3_nt: TGTGCCAGCAGCGTAGCAGGGGGCCTCAGCTCTGGGGCCAACGTCCTGACTTTC

clone_size: -
v_call: TRBV11-2
d_call: -
j_call: TRBJ1-5
cdr3_aa: CASSLDMGGVQPQHF
cdr3_nt: TGTGCCAGCAGCTTAGATATGGGGGGGGTTCAGCCCCAGCATTTT